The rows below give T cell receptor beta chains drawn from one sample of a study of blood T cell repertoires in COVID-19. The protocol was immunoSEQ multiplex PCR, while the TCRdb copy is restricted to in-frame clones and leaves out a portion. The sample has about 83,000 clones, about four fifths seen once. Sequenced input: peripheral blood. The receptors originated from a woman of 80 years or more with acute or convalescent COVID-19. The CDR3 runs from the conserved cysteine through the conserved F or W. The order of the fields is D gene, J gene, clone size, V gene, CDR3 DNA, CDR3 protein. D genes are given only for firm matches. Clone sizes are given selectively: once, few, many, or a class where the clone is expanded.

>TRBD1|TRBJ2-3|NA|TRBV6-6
TGTGCCAGCAGTCCCCTCGGGACAGGGGTTAGCACAGATACGCAGTATTTT
CASSPLGTGVSTDTQYF
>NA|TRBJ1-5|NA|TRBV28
TGTGCCACTTCCTGGGGCCAGCCCCAGCATTTT
CATSWGQPQHF
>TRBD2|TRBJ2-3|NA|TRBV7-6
TGTGCCAGCAGCTCCATGCGGGGGGCCACAGATACGCAGTATTTT
CASSSMRGATDTQYF
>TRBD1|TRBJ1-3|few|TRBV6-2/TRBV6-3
TGTGCCAGCAGTTTCGACCGGGACAGGGGGCTCGGAAACACCATATATTTT
CASSFDRDRGLGNTIYF
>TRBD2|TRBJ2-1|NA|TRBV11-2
TGTGCCAGCAGCCAAAGGACTAGCGGGGGGACCTACAATGAGCAGTTCTTC
CASSQRTSGGTYNEQFF
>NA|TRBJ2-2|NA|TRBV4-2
TGTGCCAGCAGCCAAGTATTAGAGTGGGAGCTGTTTTTT
CASSQVLEWELFF
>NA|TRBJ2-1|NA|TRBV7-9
TGTGCCAGCAGCAAACCCTGGACAAAAGGGGCTAACAATGAGCAGTTCTTC
CASSKPWTKGANNEQFF
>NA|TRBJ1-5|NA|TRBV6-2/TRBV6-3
TGTGCCAGCACCCCAGTGGGGAGGGTTCCCAGCAATCAGCCCCAGCATTTT
CASTPVGRVPSNQPQHF
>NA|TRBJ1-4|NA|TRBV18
TGTGCCAGCTCACAGACCGGAGCAACTAATGAAAAACTGTTTTTT
CASSQTGATNEKLFF
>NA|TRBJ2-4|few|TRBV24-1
TGTGCCACCAGTGATGTCAGTGCTCACATTCAGTACTTC
CATSDVSAHIQYF
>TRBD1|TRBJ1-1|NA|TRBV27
TGTGCCAGCAGCTACAGGGGGCGCGGCACTGAAGCTTTCTTT
CASSYRGRGTEAFF
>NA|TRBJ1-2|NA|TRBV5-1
TGCGCCAGCAGCACGGAGGGCCTCGGCTACACCTTC
CASSTEGLGYTF
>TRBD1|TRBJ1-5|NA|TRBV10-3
TGTGCCATCAGGGGGGACAGGGCTAGCAATCAGCCCCAGCATTTT
CAIRGDRASNQPQHF
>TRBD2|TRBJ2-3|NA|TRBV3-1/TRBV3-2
TGTGCCAGCAGCCAAGAAGCAGCGGGGAGGGGAGAAAGGTATTTT
CASSQEAAGRGERYF
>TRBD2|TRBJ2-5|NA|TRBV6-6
TGTGCCAGCAGACGATCGACTAGCGGGGGGGCCGGAGAGACCCAGTACTTC
CASRRSTSGGAGETQYF
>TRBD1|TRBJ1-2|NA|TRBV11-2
TGTGCCAGCAGCCAGGGGGGTTGGGGAAACTATGGCTACACCTTC
CASSQGGWGNYGYTF
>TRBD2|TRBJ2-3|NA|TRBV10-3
TGTGCCATCAGTGAGAGGACTAGCGGGGGTAGCACAGATACGCAGTATTTT
CAISERTSGGSTDTQYF
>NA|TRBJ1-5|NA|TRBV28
TGTGCCAGCAGGATGGGCAGGGCCTTCAATCAGCCCCAGCATTTT
CASRMGRAFNQPQHF
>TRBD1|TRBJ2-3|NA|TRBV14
TGTGCCAGCAGCCAAGTTACAGGGGGCCCAACAGATACGCAGTATTTT
CASSQVTGGPTDTQYF
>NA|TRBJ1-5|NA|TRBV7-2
TGTGCCAGCAGCTCTCAGGGCCGGGCTTCGGCCCAGCATTTT
CASSSQGRASAQHF